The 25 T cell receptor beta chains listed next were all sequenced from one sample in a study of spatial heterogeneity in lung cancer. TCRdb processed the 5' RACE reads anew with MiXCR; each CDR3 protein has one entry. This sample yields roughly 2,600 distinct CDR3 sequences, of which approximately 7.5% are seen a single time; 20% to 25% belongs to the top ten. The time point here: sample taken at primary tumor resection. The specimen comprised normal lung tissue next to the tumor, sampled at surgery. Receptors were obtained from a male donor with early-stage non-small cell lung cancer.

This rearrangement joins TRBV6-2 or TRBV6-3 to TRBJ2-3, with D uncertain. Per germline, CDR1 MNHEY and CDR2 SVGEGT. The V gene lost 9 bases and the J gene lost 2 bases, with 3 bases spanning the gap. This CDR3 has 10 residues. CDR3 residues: CASYTDTQYF. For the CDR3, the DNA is TGTGCCAGTTACACAGATACGCAGTATTTT.

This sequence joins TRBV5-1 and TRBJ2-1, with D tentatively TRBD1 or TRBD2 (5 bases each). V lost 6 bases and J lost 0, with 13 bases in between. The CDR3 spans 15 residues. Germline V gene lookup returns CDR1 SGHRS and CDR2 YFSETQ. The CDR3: CASKRPGSSYNEQFF. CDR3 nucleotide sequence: TGCGCCAGCAAAAGGCCAGGGAGCTCCTACAATGAGCAGTTCTTC. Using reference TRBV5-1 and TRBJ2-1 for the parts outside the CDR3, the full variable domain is KAGVTQTPRYLIKTRGQQVTLSCSPISGHRSVSWYQQTPGQGLQFLFEYFSETQRNKGNFPGRFSGRQFSNSRSEMNVSTLELGDSALYLCASKRPGSSYNEQFFGPGTRLTVL.

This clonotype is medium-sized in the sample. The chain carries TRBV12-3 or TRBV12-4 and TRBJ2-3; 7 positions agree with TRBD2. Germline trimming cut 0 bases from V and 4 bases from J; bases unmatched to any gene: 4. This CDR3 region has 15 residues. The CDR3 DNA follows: TGTGCCAGCAGTTTAGCGGGAGGGCCGGCAGATACGCAGTATTTT. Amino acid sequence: CASSLAGGPADTQYF.

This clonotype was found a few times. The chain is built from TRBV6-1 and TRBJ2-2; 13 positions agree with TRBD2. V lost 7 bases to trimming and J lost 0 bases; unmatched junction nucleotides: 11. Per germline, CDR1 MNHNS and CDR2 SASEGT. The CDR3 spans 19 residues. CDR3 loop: CASIDLGTSGITNTGELFF. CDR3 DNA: TGTGCCAGCATTGATCTTGGGACTAGCGGGATTACGAACACCGGGGAGCTGTTTTTT.

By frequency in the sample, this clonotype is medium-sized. CDR3 amino acids: CAWDRGPAGGTQYF. CDR3 nucleotides: TGTGCCTGGGACAGGGGCCCCGCGGGGGGGACCCAGTACTTC. The chain joins TRBV30 to TRBJ2-5; D may correspond to TRBD1 or TRBD2 (8 bases each). Germline lookup yields CDR1 GTSNPN and CDR2 SVGIG (reference sequence). The ends were cut back, 5 bases at V and 7 bases at J, with 20 bases in the middle. This CDR3 contains 14 residues.

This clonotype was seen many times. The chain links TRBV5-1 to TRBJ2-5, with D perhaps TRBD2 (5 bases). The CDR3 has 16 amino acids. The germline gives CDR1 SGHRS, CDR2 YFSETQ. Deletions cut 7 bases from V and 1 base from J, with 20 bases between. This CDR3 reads CASCLGVNTLQETQYF. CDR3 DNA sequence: TGCGCCAGCTGCCTCGGGGTGAACACCCTCCAAGAGACCCAGTACTTC.

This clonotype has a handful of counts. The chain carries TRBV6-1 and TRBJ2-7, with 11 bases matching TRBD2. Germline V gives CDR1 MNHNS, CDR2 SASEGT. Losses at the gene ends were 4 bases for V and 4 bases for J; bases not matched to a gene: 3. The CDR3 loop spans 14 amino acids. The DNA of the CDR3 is TGTGCCAGCAGTGCAACTAGCGGGAGTTACGAGCAGTACTTC. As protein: CASSATSGSYEQYF.

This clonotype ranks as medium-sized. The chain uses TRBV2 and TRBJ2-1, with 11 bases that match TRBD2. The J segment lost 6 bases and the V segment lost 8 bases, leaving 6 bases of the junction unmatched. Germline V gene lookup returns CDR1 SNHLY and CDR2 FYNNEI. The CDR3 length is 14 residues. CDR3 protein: CASALAGGPNEQFF. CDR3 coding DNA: TGTGCCAGCGCCCTAGCGGGAGGCCCCAATGAGCAGTTCTTC.

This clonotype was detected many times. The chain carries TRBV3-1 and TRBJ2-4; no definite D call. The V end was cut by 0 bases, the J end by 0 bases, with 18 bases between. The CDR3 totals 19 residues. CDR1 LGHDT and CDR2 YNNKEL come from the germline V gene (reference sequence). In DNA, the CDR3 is TGTGCCAGCAGCCAAGATAACCCTCCCTCCCACCTAGCCAAAAACATTCAGTACTTC. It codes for CASSQDNPPSHLAKNIQYF.

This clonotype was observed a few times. The CDR3 sequence is CATSRDTRSVGGYTF. The DNA for the CDR3 is TGTGCCACCAGCAGAGATACCCGGTCGGTTGGTGGCTACACCTTC. The chain employs TRBV15 and TRBJ1-2; D is ambiguous. The CDR3 sequence is 15 residues long. Germline V gene data show CDR1 as LNHNV and CDR2 as YYDKDF (reference sequence). V was cut by 0 bases and J by 7 bases, with 15 bases left in between.

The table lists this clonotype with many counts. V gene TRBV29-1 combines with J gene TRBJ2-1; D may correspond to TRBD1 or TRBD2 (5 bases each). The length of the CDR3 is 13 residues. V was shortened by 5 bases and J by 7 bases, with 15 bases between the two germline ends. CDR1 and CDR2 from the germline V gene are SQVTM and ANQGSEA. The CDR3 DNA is TGCAGCGTTAGGACTGGGGGTCTGAATGAGCAGTTCTTC. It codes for CSVRTGGLNEQFF.

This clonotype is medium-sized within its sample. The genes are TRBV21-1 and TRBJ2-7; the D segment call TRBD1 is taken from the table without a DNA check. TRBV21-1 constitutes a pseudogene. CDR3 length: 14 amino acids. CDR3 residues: CASSKGTNSYEQYF. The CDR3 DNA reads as TGTGCCAGCAGCAAGGGGACAAACTCCTACGAGCAGTACTTC.

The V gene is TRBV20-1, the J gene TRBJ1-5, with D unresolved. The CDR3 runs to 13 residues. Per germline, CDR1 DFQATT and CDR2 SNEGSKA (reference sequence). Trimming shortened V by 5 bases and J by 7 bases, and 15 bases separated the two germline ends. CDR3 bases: TGCAGTGCTGGACCGGCCTCGGGCCAGCCCCAGCATTTT. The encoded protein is CSAGPASGQPQHF.

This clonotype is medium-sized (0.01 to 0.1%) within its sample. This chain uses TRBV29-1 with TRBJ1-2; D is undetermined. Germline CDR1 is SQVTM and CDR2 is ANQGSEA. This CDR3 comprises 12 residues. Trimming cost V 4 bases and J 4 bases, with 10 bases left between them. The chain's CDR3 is CSVVENFYGYTF. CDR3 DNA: TGCAGCGTTGTAGAGAATTTCTATGGCTACACCTTC.

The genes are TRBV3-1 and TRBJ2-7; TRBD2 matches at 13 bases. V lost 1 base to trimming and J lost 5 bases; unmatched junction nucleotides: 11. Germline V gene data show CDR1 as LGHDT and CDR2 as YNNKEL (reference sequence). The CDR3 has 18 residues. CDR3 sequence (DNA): TGTGCCAGCAGCCAAGTCTTGACTAGCGGGAGGTTCGTACACGAGCAGTACTTC. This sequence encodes CASSQVLTSGRFVHEQYF.

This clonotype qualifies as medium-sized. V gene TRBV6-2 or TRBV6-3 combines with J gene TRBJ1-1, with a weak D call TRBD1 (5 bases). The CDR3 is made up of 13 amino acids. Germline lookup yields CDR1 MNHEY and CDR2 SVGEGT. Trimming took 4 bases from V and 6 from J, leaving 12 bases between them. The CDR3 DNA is TGTGCCAGCAGTTGGGGCTATGTTGCTGAAGCTTTCTTT. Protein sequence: CASSWGYVAEAFF.

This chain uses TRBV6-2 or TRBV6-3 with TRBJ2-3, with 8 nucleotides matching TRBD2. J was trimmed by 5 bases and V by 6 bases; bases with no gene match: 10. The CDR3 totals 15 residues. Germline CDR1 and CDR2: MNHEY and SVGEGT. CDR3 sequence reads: CASRDSGAGGDTQYF. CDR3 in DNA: TGTGCCAGCAGGGATAGCGGGGCAGGCGGAGATACGCAGTATTTT.

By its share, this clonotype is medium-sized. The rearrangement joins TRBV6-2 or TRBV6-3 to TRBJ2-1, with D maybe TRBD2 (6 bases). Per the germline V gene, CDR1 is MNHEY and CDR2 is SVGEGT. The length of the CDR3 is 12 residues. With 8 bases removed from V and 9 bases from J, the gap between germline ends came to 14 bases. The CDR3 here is CASHSSGVEQFF. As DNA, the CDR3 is TGTGCCAGCCATTCATCGGGAGTTGAGCAGTTCTTC.

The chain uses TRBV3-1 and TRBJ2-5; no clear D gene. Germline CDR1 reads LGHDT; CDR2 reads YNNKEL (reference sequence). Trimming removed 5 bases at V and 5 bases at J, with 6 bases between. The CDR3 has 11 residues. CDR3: CASSFGETQYF. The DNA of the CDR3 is TGTGCCAGCAGCTTCGGGGAGACCCAGTACTTC.

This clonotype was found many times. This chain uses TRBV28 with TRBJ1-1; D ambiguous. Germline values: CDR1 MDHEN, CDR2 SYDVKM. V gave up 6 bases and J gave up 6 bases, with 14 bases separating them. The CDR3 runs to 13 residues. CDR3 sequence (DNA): TGTGCCAGCAGAGGACCGGCTTTAGCTGAAGCTTTCTTT. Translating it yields CASRGPALAEAFF.

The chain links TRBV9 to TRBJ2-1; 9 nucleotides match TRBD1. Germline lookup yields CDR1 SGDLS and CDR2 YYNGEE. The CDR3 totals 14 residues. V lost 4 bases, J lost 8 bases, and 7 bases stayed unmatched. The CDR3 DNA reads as TGTGCCAGCAGCCCCAGACAGGGGGTTGATGAGCAGTTCTTC. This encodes CASSPRQGVDEQFF.

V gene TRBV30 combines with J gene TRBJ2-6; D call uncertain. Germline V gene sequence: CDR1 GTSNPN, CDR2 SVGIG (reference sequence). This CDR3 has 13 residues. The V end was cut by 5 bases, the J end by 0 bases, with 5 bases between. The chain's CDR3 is CAWGNSGANVLTF. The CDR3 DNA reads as TGTGCCTGGGGCAACTCTGGGGCCAACGTCCTGACTTTC.

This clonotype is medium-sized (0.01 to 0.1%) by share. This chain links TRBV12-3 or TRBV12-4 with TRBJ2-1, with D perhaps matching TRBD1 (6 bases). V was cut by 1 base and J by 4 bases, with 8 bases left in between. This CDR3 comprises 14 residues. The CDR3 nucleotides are TGTGCCAGCAGTTTAGAAGGACAGTACAATGAGCAGTTCTTC. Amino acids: CASSLEGQYNEQFF.

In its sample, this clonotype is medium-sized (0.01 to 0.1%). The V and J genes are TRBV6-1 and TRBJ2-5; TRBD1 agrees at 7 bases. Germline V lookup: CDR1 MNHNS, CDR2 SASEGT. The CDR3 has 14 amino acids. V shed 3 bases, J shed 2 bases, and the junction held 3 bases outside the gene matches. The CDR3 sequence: CASSDADRQETQYF. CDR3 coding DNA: TGTGCCAGCAGTGACGCGGACAGGCAAGAGACCCAGTACTTC.

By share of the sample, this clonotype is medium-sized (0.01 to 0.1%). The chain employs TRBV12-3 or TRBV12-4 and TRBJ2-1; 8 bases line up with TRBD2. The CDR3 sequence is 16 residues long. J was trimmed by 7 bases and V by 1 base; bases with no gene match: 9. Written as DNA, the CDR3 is TGTGCCAGCAGTTTAGGAAGCGGGAGATCGGGGAATGAGCAGTTCTTC. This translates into CASSLGSGRSGNEQFF.